A selection of T cell receptor beta chains follows, all from one sample in a study of shared clonotypes between healthy human individuals. Profiled with immunoSEQ multiplex PCR; TCRdb holds only in-frame clones, not every one. The repertoire has some 1.5 million clones, more than 95% of them found once; the top ten carry more than 0.9%. Specimen: naive CD4+ T cells sorted from blood. Receptors were obtained from a man aged 25 to 40 in good health. The CDR3 runs from the conserved cysteine through the conserved F or W. The D gene is left open where the match is weak. Clone size is not always given. Where it is, it says once, few, many or a class for expanded clones.

NA once TRBJ1-2 TRBV18 TGTGCCAGCTCACCAGCCAGGGAGTCATTCGGCTACACCTTC CASSPARESFGYTF
NA NA TRBJ2-1 TRBV15 TGTGCCACCAGCAGAGATACCAATGAGCAGTTCTTC CATSRDTNEQFF
TRBD2 NA TRBJ2-5 TRBV27 TGTGCCAGCAGTTTACGTCGAGCGGGAGTTGTGGAGACCCAGTACTTC CASSLRRAGVVETQYF
TRBD1 NA TRBJ1-4 TRBV29-1 TGCAGCGTGGGGGAGGGGACAGCAAATGAAAAACTGTTTTTT CSVGEGTANEKLFF
NA NA TRBJ2-1 TRBV5-4 TGTGCCAGCAGCTTGGCCGGTTTCGGGAGCTCATCCTACAATGAGCAGTTCTTC CASSLAGFGSSSYNEQFF
NA NA TRBJ2-3 TRBV10-2 TGCGCCAGCAGTGAGTGGAGCCCCTCTAGGGCCCACACAGATACGCAGTATTTT CASSEWSPSRAHTDTQYF
NA NA TRBJ2-7 TRBV5-5 TGTGCCAGCAGCTGGACGGGGGCAGGGATCTACGAGCAGTACTTC CASSWTGAGIYEQYF
NA NA TRBJ1-1 TRBV9 TGTGCCAGCAGCGTAGGGCCAGGGAGCAACACTGAAGCTTTCTTT CASSVGPGSNTEAFF
NA NA TRBJ1-1 TRBV10-1 TGCGCCAGCAGCCGAGGGATTCACACTGAAGCTTTCTTT CASSRGIHTEAFF
NA once TRBJ2-1 TRBV7-7 TGTGCTAGCAGCTCGGACAGTCACAATGAGCAGTTCTTC CASSSDSHNEQFF
NA NA TRBJ2-7 TRBV6-1 TGTGCCACTAACCCCAGGCTTACCTACGAGCAGTACTTC CATNPRLTYEQYF
TRBD2 NA TRBJ2-7 TRBV4-3 TGCGCCAGCAGCCAAACTGCGGGACTAGCGGGAGTGAGGGAGCAGTACTTC CASSQTAGLAGVREQYF
NA NA TRBJ2-6 TRBV18 TGTGCCAGCTCACCAGGCTCTGGGGCCAACGTCCTGACTTTC CASSPGSGANVLTF
NA NA TRBJ2-3 TRBV14 TGTGCCAGCAGTTCACCGAGCAGGGATACGCAGTATTTT CASSSPSRDTQYF
NA NA TRBJ2-1 TRBV7-2 TGTGCCAGCAGCTTAGCTCGTAGGGCGGGTGGTGAGCAGTTCTTC CASSLARRAGGEQFF
NA NA TRBJ2-7 TRBV7-9 TGTGCCAGCAGATTAGATAGCTACGAGCAGTACTTC CASRLDSYEQYF
TRBD1 NA TRBJ1-3 TRBV28 TGTGCCAGCAGTGGAACGAGCGGGACAGGGGCAGGAAACACCATATATTTT CASSGTSGTGAGNTIYF
TRBD1 NA TRBJ2-6 TRBV5-1 TGCGCCACCGCCCTAACCGGGACAGGTCCAAGCTCTGGGGCCAACGTCCTGACTTTC CATALTGTGPSSGANVLTF
NA NA TRBJ2-5 TRBV10-3 TGTGCCATCAGTGAGATCCAGGGATCGGAGACCCAGTACTTC CAISEIQGSETQYF
NA NA TRBJ1-1 TRBV5-5 TGTGCCAGCAGCTTCTTGGACCAAGACACTGAAGCTTTCTTT CASSFLDQDTEAFF
NA NA TRBJ2-5 TRBV6-1 TGTGCCAGCAGCTCGGGCAGGGGATACGCGGAGACCCAGTACTTC CASSSGRGYAETQYF
NA NA TRBJ1-2 TRBV6-6 TGTGCCAGCAGTTACTATGGACAGAGTGGCTACACCTTC CASSYYGQSGYTF
TRBD1 NA TRBJ1-2 TRBV15 TGTGCCACCAGCAGAGACGTTAGTTGGACAGGCGCCTTGTCTGGCTACACCTTC CATSRDVSWTGALSGYTF
TRBD1 NA TRBJ2-7 TRBV28 TGTGCCAGCAGTCCCTCCGGGACAGTCTACGAGCAGTACTTC CASSPSGTVYEQYF
NA NA TRBJ2-1 TRBV9 TGTGCCAGCAGCGGGAGGTCGGGGCTAGCTGGCAGTGAGCAGTTCTTC CASSGRSGLAGSEQFF
TRBD2 NA TRBJ2-3 TRBV7-3 TGTGCCAGCAGCTCCTTAGGGGTAGCGGGAAGTACCCCAGATACGCAGTATTTT CASSSLGVAGSTPDTQYF
TRBD1 once TRBJ1-3 TRBV5-1 TGCGCCAGCAGCTTGGCCCCCCAGGGGGATGGAAACACCATATATTTT CASSLAPQGDGNTIYF
NA NA TRBJ2-1 TRBV5-1 TGCGCCAGCAGCTTGGGCTCACATAGATACAATGAGCAGTTCTTC CASSLGSHRYNEQFF
NA NA TRBJ2-3 TRBV9 TGTGCCAGCAGCGTCGCTCCAGATACGCAGTATTTT CASSVAPDTQYF
TRBD2 NA TRBJ2-7 TRBV5-1 TGCGCCAGCAGCTCACTAGCGGCGGGGGAGCAGTACTTC CASSSLAAGEQYF
NA once TRBJ1-1 TRBV29-1 TGCAGCGTTGGCCCCCTAGCAGAAGCTTTCTTT CSVGPLAEAFF
NA NA TRBJ1-2 TRBV19 TGTGCCAGTAGTCGCGGAGGCGACTATGGCTACACCTTC CASSRGGDYGYTF
NA NA TRBJ1-1 TRBV6-6 TGTGCCAGCAGTTCCCCGTGGGCTGAAGCTTTCTTT CASSSPWAEAFF
NA NA TRBJ2-3 TRBV19 TGTGCCAGTAGTAAGTCCTCTTCAAGTGCGCAGTATTTT CASSKSSSSAQYF
NA NA TRBJ1-1 TRBV6-1 TGTGCCAGCAGTGAAGAGGAGGGGGTACAGGGTTCTGAAGCTTTCTTT CASSEEEGVQGSEAFF
TRBD1 NA TRBJ1-4 TRBV29-1 TGCAGCGTTATAAATACAGGGGGTAATGAAAAACTGTTTTTT CSVINTGGNEKLFF
NA NA TRBJ2-7 TRBV9 TGTGCCAGCAGCGTAGCGGCCATTTACTACGAGCAGTACTTC CASSVAAIYYEQYF
NA NA TRBJ1-3 TRBV6-5 TGTGCCAGCAGTTACACTACGAGGGTCGGAAACACCATATATTTT CASSYTTRVGNTIYF
TRBD1 NA TRBJ2-7 TRBV15 TGTGCCACCAGCAGAGGGTCCGGGCAGGGGGCGAGATTCTCCTACGAGCAGTACTTC CATSRGSGQGARFSYEQYF
NA once TRBJ2-7 TRBV27 TGTGCCAGCAGTTTATATCCGGGGTGGACCTACGAGCAGTACTTC CASSLYPGWTYEQYF
TRBD2 NA TRBJ2-1 TRBV28 TGTGCCAGCAGCCGCGGGACTAGCGGACCTTCCTACAATGAGCAGTTCTTC CASSRGTSGPSYNEQFF
NA NA TRBJ2-3 TRBV29-1 TGCAGCGTCTACCGAGGGGCTGGGGATACGCAGTATTTT CSVYRGAGDTQYF
NA NA TRBJ2-1 TRBV30 TGTGCCTGGAGTGTTGGCGTATCCTACAATGAGCAGTTCTTC CAWSVGVSYNEQFF
NA NA TRBJ2-7 TRBV5-1 TGCGCCAGCAGCTTGCGCGGGGTGGTCTCCTACGAGCAGTACTTC CASSLRGVVSYEQYF
TRBD2 once TRBJ2-1 TRBV7-2 TGTGCCAGCAGCTTAACACTAGCGGGAGTAAGGAGGCGTGAGCAGTTCTTC CASSLTLAGVRRREQFF
NA once TRBJ2-2 TRBV7-9 TGTGCCAGCAGCGTTTGGGGGGGCGCCGTGTCCGGGGAGCTGTTTTTT CASSVWGGAVSGELFF
NA NA TRBJ1-1 TRBV18 TGTGCCAGCTCCCCACCTAGTAGGGCGCTCGACGCTTTCTTT CASSPPSRALDAFF
TRBD2 NA TRBJ2-1 TRBV18 TGTGCCAGCTCACCACTAGCGGGAGGACCTGAGCAGTTCTTC CASSPLAGGPEQFF
NA NA TRBJ2-7 TRBV7-2 TGTGCCAGCAGCCCGTACGGGACCGCCTCATCCTACGAGCAGTACTTC CASSPYGTASSYEQYF
NA NA TRBJ2-3 TRBV9 TGTGCCAGCACCATAGGGGGTTGGGGCACAGATACGCAGTATTTT CASTIGGWGTDTQYF
NA NA TRBJ1-2 TRBV19 TGTGCCAGTAGTATAGTCGGGGGGACTAACTATGGCTACACCTTC CASSIVGGTNYGYTF
TRBD2 NA TRBJ2-1 TRBV11-3 TGTGCCAGCAGCTTAGAGGGACTAGCGGATTACAATGAGCAGTTCTTC CASSLEGLADYNEQFF
TRBD2 once TRBJ2-5 TRBV7-9 TGTGCCAGCCGATCTGGGCTAGCGGGAGTAGAACAAGAGACCCAGTACTTC CASRSGLAGVEQETQYF
NA NA TRBJ2-5 TRBV7-8 TGTGCCAGCAGCCCGTACAGGGCCGAGGAGACCCAGTACTTC CASSPYRAEETQYF
NA NA TRBJ2-1 TRBV27 TGTGCCAGCAGTTTCGGGGCGGAAACGTTCTCCTACAATGAGCAGTTCTTC CASSFGAETFSYNEQFF
NA NA TRBJ2-3 TRBV28 TGTGCCAGCAGTTTCTCTAGCACAGATACGCAGTATTTT CASSFSSTDTQYF
NA NA TRBJ2-3 TRBV5-4 TGTGCCAGCAGCTCAAAGACATCAGATACGCAGTATTTT CASSSKTSDTQYF
NA once TRBJ1-1 TRBV21-1 TGTGCCAGCAGCAAACTCCCGAGGACAAATACTGAAGCTTTCTTT CASSKLPRTNTEAFF